These T cell receptor beta chains were read from a single sample in a study of cytomegalovirus exposure and HLA in healthy donors. Profiled with immunoSEQ multiplex PCR; TCRdb holds only in-frame clones, not every one. This sample's table has 65,000 to 80,000 clones. Sequencing was carried out using PBMCs. The receptors derive from a female donor in good health and CMV-seropositive. The conserved cysteine and the conserved F or W are not part of the CDR3 here.

V,J,CDR3
TRBV2,TRBJ2-7,ASSVGRGGSYEQY
TRBV5-1,TRBJ2-3,ASSPSYSTDTQY
TRBV5-4,TRBJ2-7,ASSNPGQGAYEQY
TRBV6-5,TRBJ1-4,ASSSDRAFNEKLF
TRBV10-3,TRBJ1-3,AISEEGTAGNTIY
TRBV19,TRBJ2-3,ASSSGGDMNTQY
TRBV19,TRBJ2-3,ASRDRGRPSTDTQY
TRBV4-1,TRBJ1-3,ASSQDAVAPSGNTIY
TRBV30,TRBJ2-1,AWGSGLAAYNEQF
TRBV6-6,TRBJ2-7,ASTGTSGYEQY
TRBV28,TRBJ1-5,ASSRDRISNQPQH
TRBV28,TRBJ1-5,ASRSPRQGGNQPQH
TRBV6-1,TRBJ1-1,ASTRQGGGEAF
TRBV30,TRBJ1-4,AWRLSGNEKLF
TRBV10-2,TRBJ1-2,ASSADWDRDGGYT
TRBV7-9,TRBJ2-5,ASSSARGVETQY
TRBV12-5,TRBJ1-2,ASGLVSPPGQVYGYT